This paragraph reports one T cell receptor (beta chain). The data derive from a study of long-term antiretroviral therapy in people with HIV. Across the study: The earliest samples came about a decade before the 2015 immediate-ART recommendation.

V gave up 5 bases and J gave up 3 bases; unmatched junction bases: 7. In germline, CDR1 is GTSNPN, CDR2 SVGIG (reference sequence). The CDR3 extends over 15 amino acids. Runs used v3.0 of the immunoSEQ assay and were done at survey level. Data came from immunoSEQ multiplex PCR; TCRdb stores just in-frame clones and leaves some out. This table has about 22,000 clones, 70% to 90% appearing once. The chain combines TRBV30 with TRBJ1-4, with 9 bases identical to TRBD1. The material was unsorted PBMCs, obtained 0.6 years after starting antiretroviral therapy. This sequence was found in a man aged 60-69 years with HIV. CDR3 DNA sequence: TGTGCCTGGTCCCGGACAGGGGCGGCTAATGAAAAACTGTTTTTT. Translation gives CAWSRTGAANEKLFF.